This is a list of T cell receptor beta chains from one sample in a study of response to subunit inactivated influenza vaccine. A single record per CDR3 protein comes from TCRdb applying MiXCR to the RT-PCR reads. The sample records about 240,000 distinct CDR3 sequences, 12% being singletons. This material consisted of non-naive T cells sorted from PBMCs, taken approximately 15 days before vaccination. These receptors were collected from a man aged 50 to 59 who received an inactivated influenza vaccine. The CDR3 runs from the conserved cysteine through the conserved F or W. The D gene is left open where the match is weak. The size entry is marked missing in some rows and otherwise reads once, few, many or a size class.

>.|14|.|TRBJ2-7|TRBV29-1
TGCAGCGTTGTCTTCCCCGGCCAGGTAGACGAGCAGTACTTC
CSVVFPGQVDEQYF
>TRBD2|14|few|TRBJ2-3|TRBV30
TGTGCCTGGAGTGTCGGGGGGTCCACAGATACGCAGTATTTT
CAWSVGGSTDTQYF
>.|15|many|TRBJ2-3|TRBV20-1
TGCAGTGCGACCTCTGCGCAGTTGAGCACAGATACGCAGTATTTT
CSATSAQLSTDTQYF
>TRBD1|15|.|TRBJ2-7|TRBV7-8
TGTGCCAGCAGCTTTTTGGGGACAGGGGGATACGAGCAGTACTTC
CASSFLGTGGYEQYF
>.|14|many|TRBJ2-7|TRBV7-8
TGTGCCAGCAGCTTAGTGGAACTAGCCTACGAGCAGTACTTC
CASSLVELAYEQYF
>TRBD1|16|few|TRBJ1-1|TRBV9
TGTGCCAGCAGCGACCATATATCGACAGGGGGCACTGAAGCTTTCTTT
CASSDHISTGGTEAFF
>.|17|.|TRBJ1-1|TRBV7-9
TGTGCCAGCAGCTCCCGGGGGGGGGCGGCAGGGAACACTGAAGCTTTCTTT
CASSSRGGAAGNTEAFF
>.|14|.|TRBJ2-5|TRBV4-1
TGCGCCAGCAGCCAGGGGGCGTTACGAGAGACCCAGTACTTC
CASSQGALRETQYF
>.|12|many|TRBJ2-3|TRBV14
TGTGCCAGCAGCCAACAGGGTTATACGCAGTATTTT
CASSQQGYTQYF
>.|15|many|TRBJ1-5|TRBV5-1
TGCGCCAGCAGTTTAGACTGGGGGGCCGGTCAGCCCCAGCATTTT
CASSLDWGAGQPQHF
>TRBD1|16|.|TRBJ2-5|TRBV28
TGTGCCAGCAGTCCACCTCCGGGACAGGGATCTGAGACCCAGTACTTC
CASSPPPGQGSETQYF
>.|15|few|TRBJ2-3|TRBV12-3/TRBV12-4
TGTGCCAGCAGTTTAAGGAGCGGAGGACCAGATACGCAGTATTTT
CASSLRSGGPDTQYF
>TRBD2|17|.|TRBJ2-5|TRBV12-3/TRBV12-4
TGTGCCAGCAGTTTAGGGTGGACTAGCGGGGGAGAAGAGGCCCAGTACTTC
CASSLGWTSGGEEAQYF
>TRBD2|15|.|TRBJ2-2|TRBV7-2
TGTGCCAGCAGCTTAGCGCGGGGCGGGAGAAGGGAGCTGTTTTTT
CASSLARGGRRELFF
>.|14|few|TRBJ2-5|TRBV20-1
TGCAGTGCTAGAAGCGTCGAGAGGGGAGAGACCCAGTACTTC
CSARSVERGETQYF
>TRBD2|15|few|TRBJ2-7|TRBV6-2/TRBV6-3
TGTGCCAGCACCCAACTAGCGGGATATACCTACGAGCAGTACTTC
CASTQLAGYTYEQYF
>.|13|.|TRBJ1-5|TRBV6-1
TGTGCCGGATCAGGAGAGAGAAGTCAGCCCCAGCATTTT
CAGSGERSQPQHF
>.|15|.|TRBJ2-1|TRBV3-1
TGTGCCAGCAGCCTTCGAGACCTACCCTACAATGAGCAGTTCTTC
CASSLRDLPYNEQFF
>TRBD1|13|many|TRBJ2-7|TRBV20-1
TGCAGTGCTAGAAGTGACAGGGACTACGAGCAGTACTTC
CSARSDRDYEQYF
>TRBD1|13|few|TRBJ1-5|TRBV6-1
TGTGCCAGCAGGTCGACAGGGAAGGGGCCCCAGCATTTT
CASRSTGKGPQHF
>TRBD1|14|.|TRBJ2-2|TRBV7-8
TGTGCCAGCAGCCATCGACAGGGGGTCGGGGAGCTGTTTTTT
CASSHRQGVGELFF
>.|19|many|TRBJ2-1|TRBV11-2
TGTGCCAGCAGCAAAAAACGACCACAGGGATGGACCCTCTACAATGAGCAGTTCTTC
CASSKKRPQGWTLYNEQFF
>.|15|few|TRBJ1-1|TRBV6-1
TGTGCCAGCTTGCCCATCGACGGACTGAACACTGAAGCTTTCTTT
CASLPIDGLNTEAFF
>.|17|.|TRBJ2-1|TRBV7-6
TGTGCCAGCAGCTTCTCGGCGACGACGAGCTCCTACAATGAGCAGTTCTTC
CASSFSATTSSYNEQFF
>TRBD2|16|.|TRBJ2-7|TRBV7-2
TGTGCCAGCAGCCCCCTAGGCGGGAGGGTGTCCTACGAGCAGTACTTC
CASSPLGGRVSYEQYF
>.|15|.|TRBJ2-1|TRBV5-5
TGTGCCAGCAGCCCCGGGCTCAGCTGCTACAATGAGCAGTTCTTC
CASSPGLSCYNEQFF
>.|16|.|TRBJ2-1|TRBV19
TGTGCCAGTAGTTCCTCCCCTAGCCCTCTTTACAATGAGCAGTTCTTC
CASSSSPSPLYNEQFF
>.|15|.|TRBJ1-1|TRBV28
TGTGCCAGCAGGGCACCCTTGGGGGGGAACACTGAAGCTTTCTTT
CASRAPLGGNTEAFF
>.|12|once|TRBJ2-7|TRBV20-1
TGCAGCGTCCAGCGGAGCTCCTACGAGCAGTACTTC
CSVQRSSYEQYF
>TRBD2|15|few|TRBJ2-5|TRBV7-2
TGTGCCAGCAGAGCGGGGGGGCTTTGGTCAGAGACCCAGTACTTC
CASRAGGLWSETQYF
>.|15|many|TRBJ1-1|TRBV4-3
TGCGCCAGCAGCCAACCGGGACGGTTGATCACTGAAGCTTTCTTT
CASSQPGRLITEAFF
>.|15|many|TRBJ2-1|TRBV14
TGTGCCAGCAGCCAAGCCCTAGGCCATGTCACTGAGCAGTTCTTC
CASSQALGHVTEQFF
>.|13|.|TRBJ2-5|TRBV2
TGTGCCAGCACTATTAGTAGGGACGGGACCCAGTACTTC
CASTISRDGTQYF
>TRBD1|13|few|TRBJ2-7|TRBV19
TGTGCCAGTAGTTACAGGGGGCAGTACGAGCAGTACTTC
CASSYRGQYEQYF
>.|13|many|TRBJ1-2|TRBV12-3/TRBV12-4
TGTGCCAGCAGCCCCGACACCCGGTATGGCTACACCTTC
CASSPDTRYGYTF
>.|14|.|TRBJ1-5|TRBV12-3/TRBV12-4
TGTGCCAGCAGCAGGGTCGGTAGCAATCAGCCCCAGCATTTT
CASSRVGSNQPQHF
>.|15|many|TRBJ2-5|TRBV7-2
TGTGCCAGCAGCTCCACAGGCAGGCCTCAAGAGACCCAGTACTTC
CASSSTGRPQETQYF
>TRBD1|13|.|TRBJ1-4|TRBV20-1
TGCAGTGCTACAACAGGGGATCGTGAAAAACTGTTTTTT
CSATTGDREKLFF
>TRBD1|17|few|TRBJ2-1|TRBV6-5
TGTGCCAGCAGTTACTCCGCCGGGACAGGGAGCTACAATGAGCAGTTCTTC
CASSYSAGTGSYNEQFF
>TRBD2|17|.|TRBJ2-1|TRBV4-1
TGCGCCAGCAGCCCCGCGGCTAGCGGGGGGTCCTACAATGAGCAGTTCTTC
CASSPAASGGSYNEQFF
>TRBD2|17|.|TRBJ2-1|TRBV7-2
TGTGCCAGCAGCCAACCTAGCGGGGGGGGCTCCTACAATGAGCAGTTCTTC
CASSQPSGGGSYNEQFF
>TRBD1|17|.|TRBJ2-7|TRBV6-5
TGTGCCAGCAGTTACCCGAGAGGGGACAGGGGTTTCCACGAGCAGTACTTC
CASSYPRGDRGFHEQYF
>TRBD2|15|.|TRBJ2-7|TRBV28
TGTGCCAGCAGTTCAACGGGGCAGGGAGGGTACGAGCAGTACTTC
CASSSTGQGGYEQYF
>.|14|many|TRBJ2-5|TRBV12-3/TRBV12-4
TGTGCCAGCACACATAGCGGCCAAGAAGAGACCCAGTACTTC
CASTHSGQEETQYF
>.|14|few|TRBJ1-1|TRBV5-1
TGCGCCAGCAGTTCTCAGGGATGGGGCGCTGAAGCTTTCTTT
CASSSQGWGAEAFF
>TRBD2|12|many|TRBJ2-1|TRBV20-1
TGCAGTGCTAGAGTACGGGAGGCCAATCAGTTCTTC
CSARVREANQFF
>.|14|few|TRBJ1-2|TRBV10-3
TGTGCCATCAGTGAGCCAGGGAGCGGCATTGGCTACACCTTC
CAISEPGSGIGYTF
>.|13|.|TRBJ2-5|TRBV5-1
TGCGCCAGCAGCCAGGAGGGTTCAATGACCCAGTACTTC
CASSQEGSMTQYF
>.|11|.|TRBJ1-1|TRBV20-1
TGCAGTGCTAGAGCCGGGAGGAACGCTTTCTTT
CSARAGRNAFF